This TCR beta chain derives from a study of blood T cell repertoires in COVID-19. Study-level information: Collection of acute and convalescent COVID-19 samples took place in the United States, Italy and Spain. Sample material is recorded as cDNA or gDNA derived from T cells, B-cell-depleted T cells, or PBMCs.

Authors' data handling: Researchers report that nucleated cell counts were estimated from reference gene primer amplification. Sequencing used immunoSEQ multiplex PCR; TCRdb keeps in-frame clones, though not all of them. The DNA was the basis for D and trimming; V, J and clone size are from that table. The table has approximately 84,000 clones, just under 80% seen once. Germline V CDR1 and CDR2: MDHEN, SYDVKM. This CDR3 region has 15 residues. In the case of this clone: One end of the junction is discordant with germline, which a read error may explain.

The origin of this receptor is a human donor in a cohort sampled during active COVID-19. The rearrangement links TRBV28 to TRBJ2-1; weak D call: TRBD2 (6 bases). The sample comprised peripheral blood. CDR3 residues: CASSLSGRERTHRIF. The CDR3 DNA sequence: TGTGCCAGCAGTTTATCGGGTCGGGAGAGGACGCATAGAATCTTC.